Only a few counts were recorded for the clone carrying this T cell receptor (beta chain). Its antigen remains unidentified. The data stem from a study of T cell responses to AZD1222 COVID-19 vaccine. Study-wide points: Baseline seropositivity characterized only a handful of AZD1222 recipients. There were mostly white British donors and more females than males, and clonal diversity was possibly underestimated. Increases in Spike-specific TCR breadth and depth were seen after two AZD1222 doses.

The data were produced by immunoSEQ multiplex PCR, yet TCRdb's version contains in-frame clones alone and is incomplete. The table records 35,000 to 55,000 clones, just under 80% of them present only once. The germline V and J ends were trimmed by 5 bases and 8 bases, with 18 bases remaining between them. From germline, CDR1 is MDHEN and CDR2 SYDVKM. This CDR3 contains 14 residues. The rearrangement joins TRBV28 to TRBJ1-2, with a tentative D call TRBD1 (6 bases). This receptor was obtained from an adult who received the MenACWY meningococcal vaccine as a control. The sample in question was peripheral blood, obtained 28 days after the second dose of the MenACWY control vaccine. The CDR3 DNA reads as TGTGCCAGCAGTGCTCCGGGACACAATGTGGGCTACACCTTC. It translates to CASSAPGHNVGYTF.